The 3 T cell receptor beta chains below come from one sample, sequenced in a study of cytomegalovirus exposure and HLA in healthy donors. The PCR used 60 Vbeta and 13 Jbeta primers. Libraries were prepared by immunoSEQ multiplex PCR; TCRdb keeps only in-frame clonotypes and omits some of them. The sample shows a few hundred thousand clones, around 90% of them seen only once. Sample: PBMCs. Source of these receptors: a girl aged 2 to 9 in good health and CMV-seronegative.

This rearrangement joins TRBV7-8 to TRBJ1-1, with 8 bases matching TRBD1. Germline-derived CDR1 and CDR2 are SGHVS and FQNEAQ. This CDR3 has 15 amino acids. J lost 3 bases, V lost 5 bases, and 8 bases had no gene match. The CDR3 region is CASSPQQGAHTEAFF. Written as DNA, the CDR3 is TGTGCCAGCAGCCCTCAGCAGGGGGCGCACACTGAAGCTTTCTTT.

The chain has TRBV27 and TRBJ2-3; 9 bases match TRBD2. Germline assignment: CDR1 MNHEY and CDR2 SMNVEV (reference sequence). The CDR3 sequence is 15 residues long. V gave up 5 bases and J gave up 7 bases; unmatched junction bases: 10. This CDR3 reads CASSPGNSGGNTQYF. DNA of the CDR3: TGTGCCAGCAGTCCCGGAAATAGCGGGGGAAATACGCAGTATTTT.

This chain uses TRBV4-1 with TRBJ2-2; D gene unclear. CDR1 is MGHRA and CDR2 is YSYEKL in the germline V gene. CDR3 size: 18 residues. V lost 0 bases to trimming and J lost 0 bases, with 14 bases between them. CDR3 sequence (DNA): TGCGCCAGCAGCCAAGAGTATGGAGCGCCGACGAACACCGGGGAGCTGTTTTTT. It yields the protein CASSQEYGAPTNTGELFF.